Listed here is a single TCR beta chain. It has no known antigen specificity. Per-base qualities were not stored, and no clone one base away is much larger. This entry comes from a study of early T cells in non-severe SARS-CoV-2 infection (dated by TCRdb to 2020 to 2023). Regarding the complete study: Because TCR sequencing was done on bulk RNA from unsorted whole blood, the alpha and beta chains could not be paired.

A case-control design nested within a healthcare worker cohort in London, UK, was used, with weekly nasopharyngeal swab PCR tests and blood sampling performed. Healthcare workers were recruited during the week of the UK lockdown, between 23 and 31 March 2020, and followed weekly for up to roughly 16 weeks. Study-wide findings and limitations: VDJdb matching was skewed toward anti-spike CD8 responses and likely underestimated virus-specific expansions by missing private and CD4 specificities.

As encoded in the germline V gene, CDR1 is SGHRS while CDR2 is YFSETQ. The junction carries 8 bases between V and J, which are trimmed by 0 bases and 8 bases respectively. The CDR3 runs 12 residues from the cysteine to the phenylalanine. Solely the CDR3 DNA is kept, with 36 bases framed from the first base. Libraries were prepared through 5' RACE. TCRdb shows the sequencer as NextSeq 500. The TCR library protocol attached unique molecular identifiers to individual cDNA molecules to correct for sequencing error and PCR bias. Both TCR alpha and beta chains were sequenced, and tight co-correlation was observed between alpha and beta sequence abundances in each sample. The source study handled its data this way. Decombinator V4 was used to perform V gene, J gene and CDR3 annotation of TCR sequences. TCRs were defined as expanded if a significant change between any two time points was detected under a Poisson model with p below 0.0001. TCR abundances were normalised to the total number of TCRs sequenced per sample and were expressed as counts per million. TRAV1-2 paired with TRAJ12, TRAJ20 or TRAJ33 defined MAIT TCRs, while TRAV10 paired with TRAJ18 defined iNKT TCRs. VDJdb, accessed on 1 November 2021, was searched for TCRs annotated for CMV, EBV and SARS-CoV-2, and TCRs annotated for more than one antigen were excluded. The public reads were reanalyzed by TCRdb: fastp trimming at Q25, MiXCR alignment, in-frame beta chains only. Entries are consolidated by CDR3 protein sequence, retaining the most common genes and DNA. TCRdb, not the authors, supplied the V and J calls. The sample includes some 96,000 distinct CDR3 sequences, with more than 12% observed a single time. 4.5% to 7% of the sample lies in the top ten.

The rearranged segments are TRBV5-1 and TRBJ1-2, with the D gene not confidently named. Sequenced material: whole blood. The sequence was obtained from an adult who was a healthcare worker with PCR-confirmed SARS-CoV-2 infection or an uninfected control (not recorded which). The CDR3 reads CASSLGREGYTF. The DNA sequence is as follows: TGCGCCAGCAGCTTGGGACGGGAAGGCTACACCTTC.